This T cell receptor (beta chain) originates from a study of cytomegalovirus exposure and HLA in healthy donors. At the level of the study: The study placed around 80% of its approximately 400 genotyped donors in the Caucasian-associated ancestry cluster.

Study-wide results and caveats: Previously analyzed data showed that most TCR beta V segments were productive at a frequency of about 87% or about 30%. Per a later analysis, HLA-associated TCR beta chains showed more clonal expansion than other, equally common TCR beta chains. Within the data, a cluster of highly shared sequence variants was likely a sequencing artifact.

The CDR3 is made up of 11 amino acids. Germline V gene sequence: CDR1 SGHDT, CDR2 YYEEEE. Trimming pared 0 bases from V and 11 bases from J, leaving 8 bases between. A multiplex PCR was run with 60 Vbeta primers and 13 Jbeta primers. TCRdb's table, derived via immunoSEQ multiplex PCR, lists solely in-frame clones and lacks some. The listing records 200,000 or so clones. In the case of this clone: Its antigen is not identified.

This receptor was identified in a boy aged 10-17 years in good health and CMV-seronegative. The chain carries TRBV5-6 and TRBJ1-1; the D is unclear. The source material was PBMCs. Here the CDR3 reads CASSLGQEAFF. The CDR3 DNA sequence: TGTGCCAGCAGCTTGGGACAAGAGGCTTTCTTT.